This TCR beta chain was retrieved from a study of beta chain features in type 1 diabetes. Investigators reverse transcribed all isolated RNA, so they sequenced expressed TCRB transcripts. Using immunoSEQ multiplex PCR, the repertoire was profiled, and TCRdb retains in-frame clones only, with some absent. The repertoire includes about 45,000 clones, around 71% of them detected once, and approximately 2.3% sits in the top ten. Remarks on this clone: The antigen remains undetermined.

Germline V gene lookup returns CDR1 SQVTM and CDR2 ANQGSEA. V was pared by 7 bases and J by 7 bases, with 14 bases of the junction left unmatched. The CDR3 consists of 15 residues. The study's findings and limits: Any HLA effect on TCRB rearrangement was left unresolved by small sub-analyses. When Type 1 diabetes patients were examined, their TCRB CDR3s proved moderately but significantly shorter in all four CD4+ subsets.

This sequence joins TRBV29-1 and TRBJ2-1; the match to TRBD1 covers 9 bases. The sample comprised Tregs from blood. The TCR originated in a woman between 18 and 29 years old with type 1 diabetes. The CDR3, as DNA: TGCAGCGCAATAGAGGGCGGGACAGGGTTTAATGAGCAGTTCTTC. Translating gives CSAIEGGTGFNEQFF.